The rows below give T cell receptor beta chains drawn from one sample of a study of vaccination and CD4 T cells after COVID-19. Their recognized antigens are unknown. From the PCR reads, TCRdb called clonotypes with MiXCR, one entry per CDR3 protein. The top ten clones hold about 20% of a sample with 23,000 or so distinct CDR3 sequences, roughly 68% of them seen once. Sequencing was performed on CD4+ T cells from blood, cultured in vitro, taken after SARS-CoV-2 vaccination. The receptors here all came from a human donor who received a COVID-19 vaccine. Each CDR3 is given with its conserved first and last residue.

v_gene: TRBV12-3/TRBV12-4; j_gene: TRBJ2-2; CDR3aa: CASSSGGWELFF
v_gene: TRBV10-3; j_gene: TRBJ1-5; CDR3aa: CAISESSRGSNQPQHF
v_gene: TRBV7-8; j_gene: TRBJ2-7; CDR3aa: CASRQAGGNPYEQYF
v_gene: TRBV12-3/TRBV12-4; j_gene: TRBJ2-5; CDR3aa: CASRFSTGIATQYF
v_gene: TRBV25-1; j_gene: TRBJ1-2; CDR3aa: CASSEYSDNYGYTF
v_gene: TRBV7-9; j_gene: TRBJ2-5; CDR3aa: CASRGWGGGFQETQYF
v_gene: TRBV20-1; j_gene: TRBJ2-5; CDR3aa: CSARLFGGGTRGRETQYF
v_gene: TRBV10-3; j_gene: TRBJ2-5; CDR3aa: CAINTRGGLQETQYF
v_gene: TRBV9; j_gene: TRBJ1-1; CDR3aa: CASSRGHLEAFF
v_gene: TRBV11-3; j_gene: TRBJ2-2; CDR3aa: CASSLDRKDNTGELFF
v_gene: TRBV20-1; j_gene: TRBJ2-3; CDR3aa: CSARRPHTDTQYF
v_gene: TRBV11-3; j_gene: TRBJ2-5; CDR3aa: CASSSGTVQETQYF
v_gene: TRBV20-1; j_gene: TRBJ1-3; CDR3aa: CSATSAGDASGNTIYF
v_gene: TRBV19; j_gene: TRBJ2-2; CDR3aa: CASSPLVRPVGGTGELFF
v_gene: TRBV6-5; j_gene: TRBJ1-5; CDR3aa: CASSYRGENQPQHF
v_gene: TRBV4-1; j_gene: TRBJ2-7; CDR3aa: CASSQGSSTGEIRYEQYF
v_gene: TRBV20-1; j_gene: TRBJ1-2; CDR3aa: CSARDRVSTGHYGYTF
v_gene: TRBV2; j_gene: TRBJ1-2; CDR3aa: CASETVLPGHNYGYTF
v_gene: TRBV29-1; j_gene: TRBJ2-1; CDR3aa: CSVSKRGDDDEQFF
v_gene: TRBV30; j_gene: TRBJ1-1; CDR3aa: CAWSLGGTEAFF
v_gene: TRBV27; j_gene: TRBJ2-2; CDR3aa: CASSPLDWTGELFF
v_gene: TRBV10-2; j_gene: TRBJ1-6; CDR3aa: CASSDVRDSPLHF
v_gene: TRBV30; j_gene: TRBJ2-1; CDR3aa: CAWSVRLVVPLVEQFF
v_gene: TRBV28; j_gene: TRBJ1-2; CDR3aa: CASSLVGPRTATYTF
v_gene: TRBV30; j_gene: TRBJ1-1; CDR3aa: CAWSSHRDTEAFF
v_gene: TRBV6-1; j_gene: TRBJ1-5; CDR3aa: CASSGNSQKGQHF
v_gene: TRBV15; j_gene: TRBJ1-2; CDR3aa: CATSPRVGSYNYGYTF
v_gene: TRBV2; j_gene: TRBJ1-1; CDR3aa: CASRGGMNTEAFF
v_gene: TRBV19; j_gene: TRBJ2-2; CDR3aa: CASSTGLRTNTGELFF
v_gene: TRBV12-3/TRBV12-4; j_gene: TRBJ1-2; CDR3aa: CASRGFDRGGYTF
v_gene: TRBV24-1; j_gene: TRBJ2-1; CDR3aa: CATSDGGLAGANEQFF
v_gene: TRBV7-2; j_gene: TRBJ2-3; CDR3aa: CASRKRGGGTDTQYF
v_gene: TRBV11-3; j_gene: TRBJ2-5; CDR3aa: CASSLDHRVETQYF
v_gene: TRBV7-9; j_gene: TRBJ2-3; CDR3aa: CASSLGDSSFTDTQYF
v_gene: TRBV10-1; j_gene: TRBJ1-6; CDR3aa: CASSASAGSGSPLHF
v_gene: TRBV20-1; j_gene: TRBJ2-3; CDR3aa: CSATPASFRDTQYF
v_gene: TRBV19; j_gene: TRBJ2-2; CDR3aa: CASSRLAGADTGELFF
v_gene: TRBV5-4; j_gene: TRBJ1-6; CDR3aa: CASKGVDNSPLHF
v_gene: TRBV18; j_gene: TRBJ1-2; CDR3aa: CASSPGFWVLSVGYGYTF
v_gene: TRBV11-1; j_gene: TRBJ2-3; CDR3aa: CASSLNMASFDTQYF
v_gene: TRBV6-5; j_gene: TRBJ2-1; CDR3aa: CASSYSWGQNNEQFF
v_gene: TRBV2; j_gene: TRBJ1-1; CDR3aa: CASSGAGQGSTEAFF
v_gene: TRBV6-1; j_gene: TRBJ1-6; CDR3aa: CASSEWRGSYNSPLHF
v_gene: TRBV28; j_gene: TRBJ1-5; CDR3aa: CASSLDETQPQHF
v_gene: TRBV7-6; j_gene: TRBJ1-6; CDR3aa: CASSLAEGGNSPLHF
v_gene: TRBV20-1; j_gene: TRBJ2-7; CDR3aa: CSAKTPGDSSYEQYF
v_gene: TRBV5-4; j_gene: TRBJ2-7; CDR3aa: CASSTGTARNYEQYF
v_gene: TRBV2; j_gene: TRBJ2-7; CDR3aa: CASSVRQTYEQYF
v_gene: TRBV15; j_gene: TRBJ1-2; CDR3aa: CATSLRGDWDYGYTF
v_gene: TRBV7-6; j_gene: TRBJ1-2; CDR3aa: CASSPTGEPYSGYGYTF
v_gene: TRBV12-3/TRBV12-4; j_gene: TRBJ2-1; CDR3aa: CASGPRGAYNEQFF
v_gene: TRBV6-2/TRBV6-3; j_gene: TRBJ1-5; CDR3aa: CASSYPTGTGGPGNQPQHF
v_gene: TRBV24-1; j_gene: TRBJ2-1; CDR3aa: CATSDFTIGNEQFF
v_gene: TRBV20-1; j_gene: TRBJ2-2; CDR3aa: CSARETSETGELFF
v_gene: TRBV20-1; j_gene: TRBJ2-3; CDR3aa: CSANEGGADADTQYF